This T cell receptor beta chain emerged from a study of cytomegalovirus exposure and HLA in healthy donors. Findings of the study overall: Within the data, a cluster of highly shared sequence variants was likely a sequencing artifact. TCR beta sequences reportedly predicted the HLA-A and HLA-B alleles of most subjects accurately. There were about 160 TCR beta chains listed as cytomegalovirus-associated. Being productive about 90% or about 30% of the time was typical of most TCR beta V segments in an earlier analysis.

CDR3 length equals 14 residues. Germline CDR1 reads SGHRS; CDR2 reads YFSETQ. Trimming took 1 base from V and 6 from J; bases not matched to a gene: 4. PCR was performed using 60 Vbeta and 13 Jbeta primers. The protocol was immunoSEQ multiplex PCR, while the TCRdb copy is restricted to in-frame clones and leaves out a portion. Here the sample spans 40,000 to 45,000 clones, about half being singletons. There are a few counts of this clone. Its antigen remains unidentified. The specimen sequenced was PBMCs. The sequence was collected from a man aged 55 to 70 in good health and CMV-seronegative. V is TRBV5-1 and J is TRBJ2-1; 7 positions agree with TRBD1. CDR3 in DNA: TGCGCCAGCAGCTTGTCGCCAGGGGGCAATGAGCAGTTCTTC. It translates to CASSLSPGGNEQFF. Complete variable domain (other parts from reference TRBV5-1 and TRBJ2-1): KAGVTQTPRYLIKTRGQQVTLSCSPISGHRSVSWYQQTPGQGLQFLFEYFSETQRNKGNFPGRFSGRQFSNSRSEMNVSTLELGDSALYLCASSLSPGGNEQFFGPGTRLTVL.